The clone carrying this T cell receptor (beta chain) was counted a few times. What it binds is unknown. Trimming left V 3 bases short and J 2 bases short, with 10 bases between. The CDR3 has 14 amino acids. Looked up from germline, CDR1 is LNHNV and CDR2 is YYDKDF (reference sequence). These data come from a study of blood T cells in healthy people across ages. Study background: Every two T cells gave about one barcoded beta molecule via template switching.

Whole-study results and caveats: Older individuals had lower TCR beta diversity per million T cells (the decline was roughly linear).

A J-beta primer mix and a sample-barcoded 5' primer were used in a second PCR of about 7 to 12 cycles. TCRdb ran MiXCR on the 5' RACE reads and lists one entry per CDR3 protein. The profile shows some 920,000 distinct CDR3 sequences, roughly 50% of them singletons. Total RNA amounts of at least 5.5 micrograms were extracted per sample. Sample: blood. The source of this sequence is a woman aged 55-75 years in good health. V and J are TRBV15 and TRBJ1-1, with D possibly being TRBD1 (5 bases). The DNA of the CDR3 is TGTGCCACCAGCAGGATGACAGCAAACACTGAAGCTTTCTTT. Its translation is CATSRMTANTEAFF.